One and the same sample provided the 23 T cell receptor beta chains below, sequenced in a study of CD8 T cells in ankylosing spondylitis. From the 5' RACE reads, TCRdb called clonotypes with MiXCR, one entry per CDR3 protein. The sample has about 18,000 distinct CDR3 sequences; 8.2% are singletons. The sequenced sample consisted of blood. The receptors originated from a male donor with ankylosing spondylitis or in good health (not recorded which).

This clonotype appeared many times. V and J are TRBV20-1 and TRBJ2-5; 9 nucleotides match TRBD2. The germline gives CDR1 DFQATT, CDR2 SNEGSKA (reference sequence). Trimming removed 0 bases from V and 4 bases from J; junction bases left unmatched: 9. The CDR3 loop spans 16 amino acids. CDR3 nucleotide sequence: TGCAGTGCTAGAGATATTGTTAGCGGGAGTGGAGAGACCCAGTACTTC. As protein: CSARDIVSGSGETQYF.

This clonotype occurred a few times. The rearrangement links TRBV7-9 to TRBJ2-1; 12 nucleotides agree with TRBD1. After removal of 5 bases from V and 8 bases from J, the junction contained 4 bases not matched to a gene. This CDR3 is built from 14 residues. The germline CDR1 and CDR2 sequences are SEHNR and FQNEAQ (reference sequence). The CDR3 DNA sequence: TGTGCCAGCAGCCGGGACAGGGGGCGCCATGAGCAGTTCTTC. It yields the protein CASSRDRGRHEQFF.

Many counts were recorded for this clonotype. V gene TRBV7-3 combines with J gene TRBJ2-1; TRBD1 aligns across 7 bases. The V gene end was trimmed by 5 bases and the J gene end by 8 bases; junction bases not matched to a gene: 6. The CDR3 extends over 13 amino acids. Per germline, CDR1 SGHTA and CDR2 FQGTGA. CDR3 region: CASSGGQWDEQFF. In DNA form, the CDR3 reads TGTGCCAGCAGCGGGGGACAGTGGGATGAGCAGTTCTTC.

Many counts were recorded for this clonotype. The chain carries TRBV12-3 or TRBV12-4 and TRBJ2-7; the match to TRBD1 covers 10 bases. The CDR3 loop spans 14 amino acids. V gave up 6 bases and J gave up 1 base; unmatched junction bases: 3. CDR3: CASRGTGVSYEQYF. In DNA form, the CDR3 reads TGTGCCAGCAGGGGGACAGGGGTGTCCTACGAGCAGTACTTC.

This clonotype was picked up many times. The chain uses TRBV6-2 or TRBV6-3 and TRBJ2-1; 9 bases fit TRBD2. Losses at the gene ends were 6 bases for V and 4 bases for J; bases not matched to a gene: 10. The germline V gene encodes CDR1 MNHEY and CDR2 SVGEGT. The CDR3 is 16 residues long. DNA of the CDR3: TGTGCCAGCAGGAAAGCGGGGGGTAGAATATACAATGAGCAGTTCTTC. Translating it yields CASRKAGGRIYNEQFF.

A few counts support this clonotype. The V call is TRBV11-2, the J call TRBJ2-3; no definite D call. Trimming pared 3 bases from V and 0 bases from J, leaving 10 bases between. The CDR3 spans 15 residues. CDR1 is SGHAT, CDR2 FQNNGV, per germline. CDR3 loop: CASSLVHASTDTQYF. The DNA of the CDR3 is TGTGCCAGCAGCTTGGTACACGCTAGCACAGATACGCAGTATTTT.

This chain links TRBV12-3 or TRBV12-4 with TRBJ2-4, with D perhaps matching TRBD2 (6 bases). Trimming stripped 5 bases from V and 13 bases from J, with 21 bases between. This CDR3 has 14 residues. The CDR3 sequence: CASSPTGRGFIQYF. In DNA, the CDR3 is TGTGCCAGCAGTCCCACGGGGCGGGGTTTCATCCAGTACTTC.

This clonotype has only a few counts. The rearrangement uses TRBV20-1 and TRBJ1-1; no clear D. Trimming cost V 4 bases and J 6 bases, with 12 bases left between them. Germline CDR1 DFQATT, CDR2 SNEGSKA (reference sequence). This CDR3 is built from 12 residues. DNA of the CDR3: TGCAGTGCTATCATCAGAGGCCCTGAAGCTTTCTTT. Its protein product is CSAIIRGPEAFF.

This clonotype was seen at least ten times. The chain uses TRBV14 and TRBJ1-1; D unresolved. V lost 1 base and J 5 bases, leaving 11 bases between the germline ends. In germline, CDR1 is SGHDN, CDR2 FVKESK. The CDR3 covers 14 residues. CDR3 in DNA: TGTGCCAGCAGCCAAGGGGCATGGTGGACTGAAGCTTTCTTT. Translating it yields CASSQGAWWTEAFF.

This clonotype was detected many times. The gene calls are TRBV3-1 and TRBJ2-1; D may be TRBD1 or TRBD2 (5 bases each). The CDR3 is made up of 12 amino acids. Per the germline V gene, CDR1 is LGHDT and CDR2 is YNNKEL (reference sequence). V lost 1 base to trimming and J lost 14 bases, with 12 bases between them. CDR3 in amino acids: CASSQGDLLEFF. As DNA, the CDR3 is TGTGCCAGCAGCCAAGGGGACCTACTTGAGTTCTTC.

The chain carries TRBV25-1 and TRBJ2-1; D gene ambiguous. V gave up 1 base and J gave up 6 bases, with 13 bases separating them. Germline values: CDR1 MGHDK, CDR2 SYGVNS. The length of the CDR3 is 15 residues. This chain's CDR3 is CASSEFPTETNEQFF. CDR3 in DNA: TGTGCCAGCAGTGAATTCCCCACAGAAACCAATGAGCAGTTCTTC.

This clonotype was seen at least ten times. DNA of the CDR3: TGTGCCAGCAGTTTGCGGAGCAGCACAGATACGCAGTATTTT. Its translation: CASSLRSSTDTQYF. This chain joins TRBV12-3 or TRBV12-4 and TRBJ2-3; D unresolved. The CDR3 extends over 14 amino acids. V was shortened by 3 bases and J by 0 bases, with 7 bases between the two germline ends.

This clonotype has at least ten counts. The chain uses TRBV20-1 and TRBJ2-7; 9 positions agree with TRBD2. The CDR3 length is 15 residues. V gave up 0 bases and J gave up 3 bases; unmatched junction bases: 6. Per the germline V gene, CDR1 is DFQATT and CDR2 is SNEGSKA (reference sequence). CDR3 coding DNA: TGCAGTGCTAGAGATTTGGCTAGCGGGGTCTACGAGCAGTACGTC. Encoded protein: CSARDLASGVYEQYV.

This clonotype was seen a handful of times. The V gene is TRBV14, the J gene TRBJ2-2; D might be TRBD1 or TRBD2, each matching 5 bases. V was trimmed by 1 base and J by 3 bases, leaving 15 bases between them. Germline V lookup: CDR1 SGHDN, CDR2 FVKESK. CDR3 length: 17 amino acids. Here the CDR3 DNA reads TGTGCCAGCAGCCAAGTTCCTCGGGGCACGGACACCGGGGAGCTGTTTTTT. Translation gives CASSQVPRGTDTGELFF.

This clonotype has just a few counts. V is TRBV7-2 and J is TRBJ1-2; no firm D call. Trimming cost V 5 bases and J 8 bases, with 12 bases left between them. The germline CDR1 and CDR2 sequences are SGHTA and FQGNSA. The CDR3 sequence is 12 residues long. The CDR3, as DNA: TGTGCCAGCAGCGCCACGTGGGAAGGCTACACCTTC. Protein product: CASSATWEGYTF.

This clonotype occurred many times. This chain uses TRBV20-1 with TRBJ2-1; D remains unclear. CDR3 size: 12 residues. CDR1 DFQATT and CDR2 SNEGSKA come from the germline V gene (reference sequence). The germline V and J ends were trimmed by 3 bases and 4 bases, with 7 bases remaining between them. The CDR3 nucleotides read TGCAGTGCTAGCCGCACTTACAATGAGCAGTTCTTC. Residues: CSASRTYNEQFF.

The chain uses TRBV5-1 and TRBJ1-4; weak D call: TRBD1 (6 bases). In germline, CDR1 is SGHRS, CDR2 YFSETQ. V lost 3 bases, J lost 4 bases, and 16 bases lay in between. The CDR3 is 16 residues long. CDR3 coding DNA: TGCGCCAGCAGCTACCTCGGGGGGCAGAGTAATGAAAAACTGTTTTTT. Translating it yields CASSYLGGQSNEKLFF. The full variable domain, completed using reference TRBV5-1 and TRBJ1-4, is KAGVTQTPRYLIKTRGQQVTLSCSPISGHRSVSWYQQTPGQGLQFLFEYFSETQRNKGNFPGRFSGRQFSNSRSEMNVSTLELGDSALYLCASSYLGGQSNEKLFFGSGTQLSVL.

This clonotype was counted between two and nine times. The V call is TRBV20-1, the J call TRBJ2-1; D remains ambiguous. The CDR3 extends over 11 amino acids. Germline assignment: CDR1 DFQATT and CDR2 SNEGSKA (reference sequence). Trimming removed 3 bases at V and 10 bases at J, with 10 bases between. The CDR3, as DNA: TGCAGTGCTAGTCACCTCCAAGAGCAGTTCTTC. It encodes CSASHLQEQFF.

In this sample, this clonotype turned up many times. CDR3 amino acids: CASSSHTANTEAFF. CDR3 DNA: TGTGCCAGCAGTTCCCACACGGCGAACACTGAAGCTTTCTTT. The V and J genes are TRBV28 and TRBJ1-1; D ambiguous. The germline V gene has CDR1 MDHEN and CDR2 SYDVKM. CDR3 length equals 14 residues. The V gene lost 4 bases and the J gene lost 1 base, with 10 bases spanning the gap.

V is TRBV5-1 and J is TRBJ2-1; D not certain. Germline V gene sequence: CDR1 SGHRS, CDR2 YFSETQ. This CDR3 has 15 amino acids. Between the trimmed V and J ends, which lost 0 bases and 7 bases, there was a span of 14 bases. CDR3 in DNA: TGCGCCAGCAGCTTGGGGCAGGTGTGGAAGAATGAGCAGTTCTTC. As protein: CASSLGQVWKNEQFF. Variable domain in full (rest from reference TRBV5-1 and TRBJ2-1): KAGVTQTPRYLIKTRGQQVTLSCSPISGHRSVSWYQQTPGQGLQFLFEYFSETQRNKGNFPGRFSGRQFSNSRSEMNVSTLELGDSALYLCASSLGQVWKNEQFFGPGTRLTVL.

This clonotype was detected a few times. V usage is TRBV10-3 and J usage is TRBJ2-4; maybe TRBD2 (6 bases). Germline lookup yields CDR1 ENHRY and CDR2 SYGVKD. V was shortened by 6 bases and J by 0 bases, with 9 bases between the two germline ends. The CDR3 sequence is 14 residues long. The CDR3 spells CAISSGEAKNIQYF. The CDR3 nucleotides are TGTGCCATCAGCTCGGGGGAAGCCAAAAACATTCAGTACTTC.

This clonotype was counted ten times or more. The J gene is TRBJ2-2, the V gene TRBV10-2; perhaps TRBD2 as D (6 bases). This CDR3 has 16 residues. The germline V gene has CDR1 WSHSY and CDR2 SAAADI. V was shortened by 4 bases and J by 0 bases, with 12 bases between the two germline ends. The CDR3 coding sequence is TGCGCCAGCAGTGCCGGGACTTTCCCGAACACCGGGGAGCTGTTTTTT. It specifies CASSAGTFPNTGELFF.

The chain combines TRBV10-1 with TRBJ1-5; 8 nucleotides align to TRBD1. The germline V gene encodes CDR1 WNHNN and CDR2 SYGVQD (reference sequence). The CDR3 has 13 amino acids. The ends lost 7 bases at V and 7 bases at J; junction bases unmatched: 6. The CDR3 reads CASTQDRAQPQHF. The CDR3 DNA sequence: TGCGCCAGCACCCAGGACAGGGCCCAGCCCCAGCATTTT.